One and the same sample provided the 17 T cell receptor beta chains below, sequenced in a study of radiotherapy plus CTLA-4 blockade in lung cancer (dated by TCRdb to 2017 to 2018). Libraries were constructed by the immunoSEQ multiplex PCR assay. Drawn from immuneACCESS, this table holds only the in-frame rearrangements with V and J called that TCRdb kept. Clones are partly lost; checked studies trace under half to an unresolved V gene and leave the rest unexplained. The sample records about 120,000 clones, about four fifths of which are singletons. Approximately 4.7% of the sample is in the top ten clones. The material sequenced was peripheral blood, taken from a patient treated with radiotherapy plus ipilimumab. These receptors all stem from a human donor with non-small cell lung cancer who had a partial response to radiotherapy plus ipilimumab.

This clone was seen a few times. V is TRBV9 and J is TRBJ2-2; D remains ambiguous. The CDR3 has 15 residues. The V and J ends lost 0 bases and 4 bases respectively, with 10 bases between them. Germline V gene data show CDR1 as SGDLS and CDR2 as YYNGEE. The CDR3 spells CASSVDQRPTGELFF. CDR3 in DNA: TGTGCCAGCAGCGTAGATCAGCGACCCACCGGGGAGCTGTTTTTT.

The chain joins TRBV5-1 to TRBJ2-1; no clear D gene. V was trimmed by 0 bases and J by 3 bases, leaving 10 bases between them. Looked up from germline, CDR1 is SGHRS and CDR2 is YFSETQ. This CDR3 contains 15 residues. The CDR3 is CASSLVGSSYNEQFF. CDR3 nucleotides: TGCGCCAGCAGCTTGGTCGGTAGCAGCTACAATGAGCAGTTCTTC.

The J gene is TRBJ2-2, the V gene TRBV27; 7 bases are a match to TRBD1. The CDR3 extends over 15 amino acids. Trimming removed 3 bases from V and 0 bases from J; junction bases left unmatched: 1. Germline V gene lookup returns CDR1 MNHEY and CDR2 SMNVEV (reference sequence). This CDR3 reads CASSFGTANTGELFF. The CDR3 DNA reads TGTGCCAGCAGTTTCGGGACAGCGAACACCGGGGAGCTGTTTTTT.

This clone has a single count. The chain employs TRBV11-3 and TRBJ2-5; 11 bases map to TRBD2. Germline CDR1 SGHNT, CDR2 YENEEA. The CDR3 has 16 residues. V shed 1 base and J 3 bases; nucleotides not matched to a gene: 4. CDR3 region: CASSLGLLAGEETQYF. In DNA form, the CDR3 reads TGTGCCAGCAGCTTAGGCCTACTAGCGGGGGAAGAGACCCAGTACTTC.

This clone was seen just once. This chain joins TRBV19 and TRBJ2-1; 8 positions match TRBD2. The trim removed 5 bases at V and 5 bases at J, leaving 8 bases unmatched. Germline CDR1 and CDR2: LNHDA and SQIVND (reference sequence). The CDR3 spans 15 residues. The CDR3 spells CASSQGLAGNNEQFF. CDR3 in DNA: TGTGCCAGTAGTCAAGGACTAGCTGGAAACAATGAGCAGTTCTTC.

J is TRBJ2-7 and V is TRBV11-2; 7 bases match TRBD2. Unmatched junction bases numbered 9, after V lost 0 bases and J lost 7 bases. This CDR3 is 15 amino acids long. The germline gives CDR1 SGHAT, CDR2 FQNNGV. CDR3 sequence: CASSLEPSGVGEQYF. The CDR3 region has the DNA TGTGCCAGCAGCTTAGAGCCTAGCGGAGTGGGGGAGCAGTACTTC.

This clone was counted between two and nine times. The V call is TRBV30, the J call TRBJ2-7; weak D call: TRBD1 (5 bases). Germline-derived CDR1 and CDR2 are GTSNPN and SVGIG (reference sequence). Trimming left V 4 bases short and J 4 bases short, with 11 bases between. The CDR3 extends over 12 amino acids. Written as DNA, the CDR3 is TGTGCCTGGAAAAGGGGAAGGTACGAGCAGTACTTC. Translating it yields CAWKRGRYEQYF.

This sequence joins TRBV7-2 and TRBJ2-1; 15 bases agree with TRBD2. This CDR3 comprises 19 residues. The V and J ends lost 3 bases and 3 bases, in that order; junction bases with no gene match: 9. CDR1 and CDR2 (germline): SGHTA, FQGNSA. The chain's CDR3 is CASSFTGTSGRYLYNEQFF. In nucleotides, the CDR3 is TGTGCCAGCAGCTTCACCGGGACTAGCGGGAGGTATCTCTACAATGAGCAGTTCTTC.

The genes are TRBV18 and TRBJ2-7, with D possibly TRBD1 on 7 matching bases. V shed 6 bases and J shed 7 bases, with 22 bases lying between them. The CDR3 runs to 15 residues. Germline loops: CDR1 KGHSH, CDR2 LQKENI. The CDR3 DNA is TGTGCCAGCTCCTCGGGACAGCGCGGGATGAATGAGCAGTACGTC. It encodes CASSSGQRGMNEQYV.

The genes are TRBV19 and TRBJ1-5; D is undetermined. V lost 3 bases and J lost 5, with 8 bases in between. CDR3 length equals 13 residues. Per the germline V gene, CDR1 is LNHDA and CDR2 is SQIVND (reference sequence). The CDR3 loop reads CASSIFGDQPQHF. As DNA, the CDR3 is TGTGCCAGTAGTATTTTCGGGGATCAGCCCCAGCATTTT.

The CDR3 DNA is TGTGCCAGTAGTACCCTTAGACAGGGGTGGTCGGGCACTGAAGCTTTCTTT. It translates to CASSTLRQGWSGTEAFF. V is TRBV19 and J is TRBJ1-1, with TRBD1 matching 8 bases. V lost 4 bases, J lost 4 bases, and 14 bases stayed unmatched. The CDR3 length is 17 residues. The germline gives CDR1 LNHDA, CDR2 SQIVND (reference sequence).

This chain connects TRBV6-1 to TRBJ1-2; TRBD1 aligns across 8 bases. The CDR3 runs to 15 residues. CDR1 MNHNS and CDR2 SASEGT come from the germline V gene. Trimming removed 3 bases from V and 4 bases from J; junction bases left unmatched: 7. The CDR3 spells CASSDRTGPSYGYTF. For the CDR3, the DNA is TGTGCCAGCAGTGACCGGACAGGGCCCTCCTATGGCTACACCTTC.

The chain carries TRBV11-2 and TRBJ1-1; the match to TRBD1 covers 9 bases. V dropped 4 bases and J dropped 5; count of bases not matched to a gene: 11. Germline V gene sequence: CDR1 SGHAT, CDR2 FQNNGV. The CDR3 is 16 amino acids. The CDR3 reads CASSSHRGPKWTEAFF. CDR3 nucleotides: TGTGCCAGCAGCTCACACAGGGGGCCGAAATGGACTGAAGCTTTCTTT.

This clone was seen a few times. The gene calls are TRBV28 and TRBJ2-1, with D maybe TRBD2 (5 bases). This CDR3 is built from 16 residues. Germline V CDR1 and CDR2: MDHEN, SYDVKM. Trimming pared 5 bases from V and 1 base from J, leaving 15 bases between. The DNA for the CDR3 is TGTGCCAGCAGTCCCATGCTGGGAGCGTCCTACAATGAGCAGTTCTTC. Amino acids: CASSPMLGASYNEQFF. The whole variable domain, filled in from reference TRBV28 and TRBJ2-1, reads DVKVTQSSRYLVKRTGEKVFLECVQDMDHENMFWYRQDPGLGLRLIYFSYDVKMKEKGDIPEGYSVSREKKERFSLILESASTNQTSMYLCASSPMLGASYNEQFFGPGTRLTVL.

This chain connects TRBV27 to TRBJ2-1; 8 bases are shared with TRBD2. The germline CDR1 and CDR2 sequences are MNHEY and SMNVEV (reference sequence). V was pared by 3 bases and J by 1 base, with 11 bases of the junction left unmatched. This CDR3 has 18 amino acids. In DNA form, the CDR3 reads TGTGCCAGCAGTTTGGGGTACCTAGCGGGTAGTTCCTACAATGAGCAGTTCTTC. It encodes CASSLGYLAGSSYNEQFF.

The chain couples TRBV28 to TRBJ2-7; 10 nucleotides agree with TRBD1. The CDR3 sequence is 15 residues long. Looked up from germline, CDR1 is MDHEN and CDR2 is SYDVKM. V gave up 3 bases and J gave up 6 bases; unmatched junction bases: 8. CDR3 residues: CASSFDRGHQFEQYF. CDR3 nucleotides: TGTGCCAGCAGTTTTGACAGGGGGCACCAGTTCGAGCAGTACTTC.

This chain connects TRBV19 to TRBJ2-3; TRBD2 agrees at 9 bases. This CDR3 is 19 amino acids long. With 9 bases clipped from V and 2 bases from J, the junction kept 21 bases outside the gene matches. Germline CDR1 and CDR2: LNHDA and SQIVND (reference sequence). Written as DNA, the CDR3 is TGTGCCAGCCAAAAAAAGGCCGGTAGCGGGAGAGGTGTCACAGATACGCAGTATTTT. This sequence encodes CASQKKAGSGRGVTDTQYF. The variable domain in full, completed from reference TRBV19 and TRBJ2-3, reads DGGITQSPKYLFRKEGQNVTLSCEQNLNHDAMYWYRQDPGQGLRLIYYSQIVNDFQKGDIAEGYSVSREKKESFPLTVTSAQKNPTAFYLCASQKKAGSGRGVTDTQYFGPGTRLTVL.